A single sample gave rise to the 7 T cell receptor beta chains below, sequenced in a study of shared clonotypes between healthy human individuals. Repertoires were generated with immunoSEQ multiplex PCR, while TCRdb's copy carries only in-frame clones and drops some. The table includes hundreds of thousands of clones, more than 75% detected once. The source material was PBMCs. The receptors derive from a woman between 35 and 50 years old in good health. Some clones in this sample may be carry-over from other donors' samples.

This chain joins TRBV9 and TRBJ2-5, with 7 nucleotides matching TRBD2. CDR1 is SGDLS, CDR2 YYNGEE, per germline. The CDR3 extends over 17 amino acids. V dropped 1 base and J dropped 7; count of bases not matched to a gene: 16. CDR3 protein: CASSVRGRAGDGGTQYF. The CDR3, as DNA: TGTGCCAGCAGCGTAAGAGGGCGCGCGGGAGACGGGGGGACCCAGTACTTC.

This clone showed up just once. CDR3 DNA sequence: TGTGCCAGCAGCCCCCTCCCGGGACTTTACAATGAGCAGTTCTTC. Protein: CASSPLPGLYNEQFF. The J gene is TRBJ2-1, the V gene TRBV9; D perhaps matches TRBD2 (6 bases). The CDR3 has 15 residues. CDR1 SGDLS and CDR2 YYNGEE come from the germline V gene. Trimming removed 4 bases from V and 4 bases from J, with 15 bases in between.

This clone was seen once. This rearrangement joins TRBV18 to TRBJ2-1, with D unresolved. The CDR3 has 15 amino acids. Trimming removed 3 bases from V and 12 bases from J, with 21 bases in between. Germline CDR1 and CDR2: KGHSH and LQKENI. The CDR3 DNA reads as TGTGCCAGCTCACCTTTAATGAGTAATCGTTCCCCGCAGTTCTTC. Translating gives CASSPLMSNRSPQFF. Combining the CDR3 with reference TRBV18 and TRBJ2-1 gives the whole variable domain NAGVMQNPRHLVRRRGQEARLRCSPMKGHSHVYWYRQLPEEGLKFMVYLQKENIIDESGMPKERFSAEFPKEGPSILRIQQVVRGDSAAYFCASSPLMSNRSPQFFGPGTRLTVL.

The CDR3 region is CASSSTSGSYEQYF. The CDR3 DNA reads as TGTGCCAGCAGTTCGACTAGCGGGAGTTACGAGCAGTACTTC. This sequence joins TRBV27 and TRBJ2-7; TRBD2 matches at 12 bases. The CDR3 is 14 residues long. The germline CDR1 and CDR2 sequences are MNHEY and SMNVEV (reference sequence). Trimming took 4 bases from V and 4 from J; bases not matched to a gene: 2.

The gene calls are TRBV9 and TRBJ1-2; D possibly corresponds to TRBD1 (5 bases). The CDR3 has 13 amino acids. The germline V gene encodes CDR1 SGDLS and CDR2 YYNGEE. Trimming stripped 1 base from V and 7 bases from J, with 11 bases between. The CDR3 protein is CASSVSGVGGYTF. The CDR3 DNA reads as TGTGCCAGCAGCGTATCGGGGGTCGGTGGCTACACCTTC. The whole variable domain, remainder taken from reference TRBV9 and TRBJ1-2, is DSGVTQTPKHLITATGQRVTLRCSPRSGDLSVYWYQQSLDQGLQFLIQYYNGEERAKGNILERFSAQQFPDLHSELNLSSLELGDSALYFCASSVSGVGGYTFGSGTRLTVV.

The chain joins TRBV6-1 to TRBJ2-7; 7 bases align to TRBD2. V shed 1 base, J shed 3 bases, and the junction held 6 bases outside the gene matches. Germline V gives CDR1 MNHNS, CDR2 SASEGT. The length of the CDR3 is 15 residues. The CDR3 region has the DNA TGTGCCAGCAGTGAAGGGGGGGAGGGTTTCTACGAGCAGTACTTC. Encoded protein: CASSEGGEGFYEQYF.

This clone was seen a few times. This chain links TRBV29-1 with TRBJ2-3, with TRBD1 as a possible D gene (6 bases). This CDR3 is built from 14 residues. V was trimmed by 4 bases and J by 2 bases, leaving 13 bases between them. The germline V gene has CDR1 SQVTM and CDR2 ANQGSEA. The chain's CDR3 is CSVGKGQITDTQYF. The CDR3, as DNA: TGCAGCGTTGGGAAAGGACAGATCACAGATACGCAGTATTTT.